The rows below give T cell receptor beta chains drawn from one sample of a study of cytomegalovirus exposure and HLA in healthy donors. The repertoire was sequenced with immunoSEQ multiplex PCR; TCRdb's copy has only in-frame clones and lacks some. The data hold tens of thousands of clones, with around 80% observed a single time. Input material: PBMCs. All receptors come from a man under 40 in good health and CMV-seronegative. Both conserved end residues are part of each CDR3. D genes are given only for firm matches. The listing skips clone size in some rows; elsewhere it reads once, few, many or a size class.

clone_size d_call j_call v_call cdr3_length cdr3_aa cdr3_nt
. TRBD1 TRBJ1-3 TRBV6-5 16 CASSYHRGIGGNTIYF TGTGCCAGCAGTTACCACAGGGGAATCGGGGGAAACACCATATATTTT
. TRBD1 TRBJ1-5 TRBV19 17 CASSTRTGRVRNQPQHF TGTGCCAGTAGTACTCGGACAGGGAGGGTGAGGAATCAGCCCCAGCATTTT
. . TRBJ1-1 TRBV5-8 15 CASSEYRAMNTEAFF TGTGCCAGCAGCGAATACAGGGCTATGAACACTGAAGCTTTCTTT
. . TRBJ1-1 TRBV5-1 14 CASSGEQGNTEAFF TGCGCCAGCAGCGGAGAACAGGGGAACACTGAAGCTTTCTTT
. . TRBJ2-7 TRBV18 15 CASAQGISTFSEQYF TGTGCCAGCGCTCAGGGGATCTCGACCTTTTCCGAGCAGTACTTC
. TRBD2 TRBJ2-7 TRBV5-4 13 CASSLAGLNEQYF TGTGCCAGCAGCTTAGCGGGGCTTAACGAGCAGTACTTC
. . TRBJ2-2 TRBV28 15 CASAPPRGSAGELFF TGTGCCAGCGCCCCACCCCGGGGATCGGCCGGGGAGCTGTTTTTT
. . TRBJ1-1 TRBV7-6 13 CASSRDGGRRIFF TGTGCCAGCAGTCGAGACGGGGGGCGACGAATTTTCTTT
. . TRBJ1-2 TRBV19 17 CASSPEEPRALNYGYTF TGTGCCAGTAGTCCGGAAGAACCCAGGGCGCTTAACTATGGCTACACCTTC
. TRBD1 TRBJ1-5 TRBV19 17 CASSRGGQEVRNQPQHF TGTGCCAGTAGTCGTGGGGGACAGGAGGTAAGAAATCAGCCCCAGCATTTT
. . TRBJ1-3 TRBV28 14 CASTQAGSGNTIYF TGTGCCAGCACCCAGGCAGGCTCTGGAAACACCATATATTTT
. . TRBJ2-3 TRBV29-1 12 CSVVTGADTQYF TGCAGCGTCGTTACAGGAGCAGATACGCAGTATTTT
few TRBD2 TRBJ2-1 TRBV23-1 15 CASSCRASGDNEQFF TGCGCCAGCAGTTGTAGGGCTAGCGGGGATAATGAGCAGTTCTTC
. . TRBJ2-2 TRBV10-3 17 CAISESEARANTGELFF TGTGCCATCAGTGAGTCGGAGGCCCGCGCGAACACCGGGGAGCTGTTTTTT